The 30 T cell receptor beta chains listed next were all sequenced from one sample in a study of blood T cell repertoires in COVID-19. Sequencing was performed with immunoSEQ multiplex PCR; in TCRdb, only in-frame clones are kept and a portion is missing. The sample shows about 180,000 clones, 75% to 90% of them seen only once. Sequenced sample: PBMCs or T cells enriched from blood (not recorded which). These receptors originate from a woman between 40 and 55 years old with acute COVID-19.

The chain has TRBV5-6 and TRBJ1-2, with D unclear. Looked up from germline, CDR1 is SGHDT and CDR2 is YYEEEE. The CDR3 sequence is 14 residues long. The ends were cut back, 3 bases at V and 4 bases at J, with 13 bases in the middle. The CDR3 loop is CASSSVGGSYGYTF. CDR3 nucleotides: TGTGCCAGCAGCTCAGTCGGCGGGAGCTATGGCTACACCTTC.

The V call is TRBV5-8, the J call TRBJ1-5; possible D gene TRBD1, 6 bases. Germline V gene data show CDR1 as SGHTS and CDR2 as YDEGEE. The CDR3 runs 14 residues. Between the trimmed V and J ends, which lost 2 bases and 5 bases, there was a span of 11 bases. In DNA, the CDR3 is TGTGCCAGCAGCTTCTTAGGGGGTCATCAGCCCCAGCATTTT. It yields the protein CASSFLGGHQPQHF.

CDR3 DNA sequence: TGTGCCAGCAGTTTCATGGGCAGGGAGACCCAGTACTTC. Amino acid sequence: CASSFMGRETQYF. V usage is TRBV28 and J usage is TRBJ2-5; no clear D gene. V lost 3 bases to trimming and J lost 5 bases, with 10 bases between them. The length of the CDR3 is 13 residues. CDR1 and CDR2 from the germline V gene are MDHEN and SYDVKM.

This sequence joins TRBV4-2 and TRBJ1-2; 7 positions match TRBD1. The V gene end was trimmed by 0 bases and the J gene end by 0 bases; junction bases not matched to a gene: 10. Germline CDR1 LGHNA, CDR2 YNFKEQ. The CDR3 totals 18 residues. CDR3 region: CASSQDSPRTGPNYGYTF. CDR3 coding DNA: TGTGCCAGCAGCCAAGATTCGCCGCGGACAGGTCCTAACTATGGCTACACCTTC.

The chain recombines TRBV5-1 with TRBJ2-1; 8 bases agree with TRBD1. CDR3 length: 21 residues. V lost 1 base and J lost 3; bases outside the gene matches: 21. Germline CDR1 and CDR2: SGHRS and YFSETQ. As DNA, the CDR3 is TGCGCCAGCAGCTTGTTCCCTGGGGGGACAGGCAAAGGGGGGAACTACAATGAGCAGTTCTTC. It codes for CASSLFPGGTGKGGNYNEQFF. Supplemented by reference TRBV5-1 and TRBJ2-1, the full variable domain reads KAGVTQTPRYLIKTRGQQVTLSCSPISGHRSVSWYQQTPGQGLQFLFEYFSETQRNKGNFPGRFSGRQFSNSRSEMNVSTLELGDSALYLCASSLFPGGTGKGGNYNEQFFGPGTRLTVL.

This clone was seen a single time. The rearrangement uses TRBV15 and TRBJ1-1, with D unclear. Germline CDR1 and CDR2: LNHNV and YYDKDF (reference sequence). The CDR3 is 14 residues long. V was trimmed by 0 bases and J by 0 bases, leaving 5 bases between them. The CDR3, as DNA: TGTGCCACCAGCAGAGATCTCTTGAACACTGAAGCTTTCTTT. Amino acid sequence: CATSRDLLNTEAFF. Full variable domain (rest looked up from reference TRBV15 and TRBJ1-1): DAMVIQNPRYQVTQFGKPVTLSCSQTLNHNVMYWYQQKSSQAPKLLFHYYDKDFNNEADTPDNFQSRRPNTSFCFLDIRSPGLGDTAMYLCATSRDLLNTEAFFGQGTRLTVV.

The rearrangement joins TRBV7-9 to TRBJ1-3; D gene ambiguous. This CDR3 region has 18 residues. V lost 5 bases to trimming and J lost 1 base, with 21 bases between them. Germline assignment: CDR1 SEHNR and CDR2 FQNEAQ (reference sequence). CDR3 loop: CASSLRRPQEGSGNTIYF. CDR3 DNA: TGTGCCAGCAGCCTCCGGCGGCCCCAAGAAGGATCTGGAAACACCATATATTTT. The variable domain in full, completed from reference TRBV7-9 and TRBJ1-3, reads DTGVSQNPRHKITKRGQNVTFRCDPISEHNRLYWYRQTLGQGPEFLTYFQNEAQLEKSRLLSDRFSAERPKGSFSTLEIQRTEQGDSAMYLCASSLRRPQEGSGNTIYFGEGSWLTVV.

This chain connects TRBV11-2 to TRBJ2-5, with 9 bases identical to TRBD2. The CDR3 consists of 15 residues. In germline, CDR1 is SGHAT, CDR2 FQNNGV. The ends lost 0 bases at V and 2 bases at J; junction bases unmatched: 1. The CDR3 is CASSLEAGGQETQYF. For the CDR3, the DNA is TGTGCCAGCAGCTTAGAAGCGGGGGGACAAGAGACCCAGTACTTC.

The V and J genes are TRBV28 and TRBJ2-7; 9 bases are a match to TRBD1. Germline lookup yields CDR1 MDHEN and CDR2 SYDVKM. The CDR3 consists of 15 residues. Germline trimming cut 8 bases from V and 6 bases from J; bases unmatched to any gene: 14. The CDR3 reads CASLSPRQGVFEQYF. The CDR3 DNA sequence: TGTGCCAGCCTTTCCCCTCGACAGGGGGTTTTCGAGCAGTACTTC.

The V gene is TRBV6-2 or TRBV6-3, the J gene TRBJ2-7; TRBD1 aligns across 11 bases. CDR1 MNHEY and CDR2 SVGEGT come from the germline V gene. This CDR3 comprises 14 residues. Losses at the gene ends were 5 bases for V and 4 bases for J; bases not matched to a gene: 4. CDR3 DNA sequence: TGTGCCAGCAGTCGGACAGGGGGCTGGTACGAGCAGTACTTC. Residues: CASSRTGGWYEQYF.

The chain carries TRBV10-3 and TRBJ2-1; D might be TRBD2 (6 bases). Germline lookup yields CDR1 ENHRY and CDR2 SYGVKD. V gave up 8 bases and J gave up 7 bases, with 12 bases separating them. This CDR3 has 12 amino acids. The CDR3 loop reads CAILSSENEQFF. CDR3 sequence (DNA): TGTGCCATCCTATCTAGCGAGAATGAGCAGTTCTTC.

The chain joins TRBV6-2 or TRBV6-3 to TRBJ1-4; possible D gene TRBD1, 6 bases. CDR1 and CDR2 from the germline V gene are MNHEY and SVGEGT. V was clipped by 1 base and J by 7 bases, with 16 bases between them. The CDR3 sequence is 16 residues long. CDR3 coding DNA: TGTGCCAGCAGTTACTTGCCAACAGGGACGCGTGAAAAACTGTTTTTT. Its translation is CASSYLPTGTREKLFF.

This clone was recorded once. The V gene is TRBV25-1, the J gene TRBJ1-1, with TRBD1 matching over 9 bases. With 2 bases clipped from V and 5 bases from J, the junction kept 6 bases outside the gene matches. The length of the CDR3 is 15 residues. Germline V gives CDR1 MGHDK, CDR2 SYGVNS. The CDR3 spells CASSETTGGKTEAFF. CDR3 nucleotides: TGTGCCAGCAGTGAAACTACAGGGGGCAAGACTGAAGCTTTCTTT.

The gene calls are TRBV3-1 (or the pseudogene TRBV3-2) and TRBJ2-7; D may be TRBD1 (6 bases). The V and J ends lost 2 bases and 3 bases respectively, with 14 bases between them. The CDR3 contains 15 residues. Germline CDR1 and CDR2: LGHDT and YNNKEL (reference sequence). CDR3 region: CASSQPTGRDYEQYF. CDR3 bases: TGTGCCAGCAGCCAACCCACAGGGCGAGACTACGAGCAGTACTTC.

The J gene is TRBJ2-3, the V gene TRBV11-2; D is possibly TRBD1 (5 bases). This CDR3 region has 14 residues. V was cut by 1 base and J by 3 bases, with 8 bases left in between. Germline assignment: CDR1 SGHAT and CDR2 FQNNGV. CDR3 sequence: CASSLVRGTDTQYF. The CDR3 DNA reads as TGTGCCAGCAGCTTAGTAAGGGGTACAGATACGCAGTATTTT.

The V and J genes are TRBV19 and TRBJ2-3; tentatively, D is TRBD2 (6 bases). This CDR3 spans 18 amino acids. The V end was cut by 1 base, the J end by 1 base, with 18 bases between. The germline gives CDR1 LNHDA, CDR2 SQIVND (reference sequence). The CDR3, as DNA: TGTGCCAGTAGTATAGGGGGACTTTCCAGCGGTGGCACAGATACGCAGTATTTT. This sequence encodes CASSIGGLSSGGTDTQYF.

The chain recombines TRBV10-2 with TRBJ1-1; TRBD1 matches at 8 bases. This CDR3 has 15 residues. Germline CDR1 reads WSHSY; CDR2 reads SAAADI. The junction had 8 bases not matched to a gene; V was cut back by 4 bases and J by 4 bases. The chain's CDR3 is CASSGLDRVGTEAFF. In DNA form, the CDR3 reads TGCGCCAGCAGTGGATTGGACAGGGTTGGCACTGAAGCTTTCTTT.

The CDR3 DNA sequence: TGTGCCAGCATCCGACCGGGGGGCCTTAATGAGCAGTTCTTC. Translated, it gives CASIRPGGLNEQFF. The chain carries TRBV6-5 and TRBJ2-1; D perhaps matches TRBD2 (7 bases). V was trimmed by 7 bases and J by 7 bases, leaving 17 bases between them. Germline CDR1 MNHEY, CDR2 SVGAGI. This CDR3 has 14 amino acids.

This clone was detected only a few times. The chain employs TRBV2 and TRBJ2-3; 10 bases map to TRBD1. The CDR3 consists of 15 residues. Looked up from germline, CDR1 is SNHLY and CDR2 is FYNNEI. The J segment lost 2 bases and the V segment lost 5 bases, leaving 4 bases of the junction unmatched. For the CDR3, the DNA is TGTGCCAGCAGTCCCGGGACAGGGGTCACAGATACGCAGTATTTT. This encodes CASSPGTGVTDTQYF. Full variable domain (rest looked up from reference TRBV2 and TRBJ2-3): EPEVTQTPSHQVTQMGQEVILRCVPISNHLYFYWYRQILGQKVEFLVSFYNNEISEKSEIFDDQFSVERPDGSNFTLKIRSTKLEDSAMYFCASSPGTGVTDTQYFGPGTRLTVL.

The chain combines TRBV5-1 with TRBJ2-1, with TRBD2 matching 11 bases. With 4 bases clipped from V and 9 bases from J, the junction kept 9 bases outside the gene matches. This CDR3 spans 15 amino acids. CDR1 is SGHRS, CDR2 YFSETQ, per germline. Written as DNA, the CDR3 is TGCGCCAGCAGCCCAAATAGCGGGAGGGCCATTGAGCAGTTCTTC. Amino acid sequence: CASSPNSGRAIEQFF.

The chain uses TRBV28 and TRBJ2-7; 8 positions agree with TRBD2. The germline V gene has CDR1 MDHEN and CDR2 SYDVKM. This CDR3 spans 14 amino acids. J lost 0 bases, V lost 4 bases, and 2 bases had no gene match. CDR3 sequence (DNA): TGTGCCAGCAGTTCGCGGGGGGCCTCCTACGAGCAGTACTTC. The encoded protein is CASSSRGASYEQYF. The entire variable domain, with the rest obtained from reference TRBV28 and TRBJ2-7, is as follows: DVKVTQSSRYLVKRTGEKVFLECVQDMDHENMFWYRQDPGLGLRLIYFSYDVKMKEKGDIPEGYSVSREKKERFSLILESASTNQTSMYLCASSSRGASYEQYFGPGTRLTVT.

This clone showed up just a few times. The CDR3 reads CASSSRADNSPLHF. Written as DNA, the CDR3 is TGTGCCAGCAGTAGCCGCGCGGATAATTCACCCCTCCACTTT. The gene calls are TRBV6-4 and TRBJ1-6; D is unresolved. CDR1 is MRHNA and CDR2 is SNTAGT in the germline V gene. This CDR3 comprises 14 residues. The V end was cut by 5 bases, the J end by 5 bases, with 10 bases between.

The CDR3 protein is CASSFRSGVYGYTF. The CDR3 nucleotides are TGTGCCAGCAGTTTTCGTTCGGGGGTTTATGGCTACACCTTC. The V and J genes are TRBV28 and TRBJ1-2; D is perhaps TRBD1 (5 bases). This CDR3 contains 14 residues. The V and J ends lost 3 bases and 5 bases respectively, with 13 bases between them. Germline V CDR1 and CDR2: MDHEN, SYDVKM.

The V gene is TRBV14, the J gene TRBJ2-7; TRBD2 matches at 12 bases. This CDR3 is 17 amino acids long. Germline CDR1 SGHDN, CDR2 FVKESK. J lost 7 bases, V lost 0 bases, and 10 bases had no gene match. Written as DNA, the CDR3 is TGTGCCAGCAGCCAAGAGCCCCTAGCGGGAGGGCCACGGGAGCAGTACTTC. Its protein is CASSQEPLAGGPREQYF.

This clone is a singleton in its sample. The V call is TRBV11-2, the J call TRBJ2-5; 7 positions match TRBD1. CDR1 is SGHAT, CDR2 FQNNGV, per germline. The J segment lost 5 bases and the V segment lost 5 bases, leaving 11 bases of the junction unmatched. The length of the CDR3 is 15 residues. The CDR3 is CASSPSTGRGETQYF. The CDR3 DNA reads TGTGCCAGCAGCCCTTCGACAGGGAGAGGCGAGACCCAGTACTTC.

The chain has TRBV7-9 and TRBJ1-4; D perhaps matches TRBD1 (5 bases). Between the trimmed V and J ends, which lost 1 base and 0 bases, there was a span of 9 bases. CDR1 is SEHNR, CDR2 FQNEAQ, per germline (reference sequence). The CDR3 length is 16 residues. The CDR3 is CASSLVKGTTNEKLFF. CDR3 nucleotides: TGTGCCAGCAGCTTAGTCAAGGGGACAACTAATGAAAAACTGTTTTTT.

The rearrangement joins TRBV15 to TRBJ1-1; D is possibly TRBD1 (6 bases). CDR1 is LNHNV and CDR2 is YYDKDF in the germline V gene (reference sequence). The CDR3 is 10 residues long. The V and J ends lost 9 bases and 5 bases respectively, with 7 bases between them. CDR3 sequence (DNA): TGTGCCACTAGGGGGACTGAAGCTTTCTTT. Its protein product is CATRGTEAFF.

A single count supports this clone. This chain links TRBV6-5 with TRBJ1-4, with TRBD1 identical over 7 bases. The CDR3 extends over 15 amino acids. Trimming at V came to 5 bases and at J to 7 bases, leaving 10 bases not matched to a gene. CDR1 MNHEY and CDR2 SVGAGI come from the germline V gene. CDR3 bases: TGTGCCAGCAGTCGTTCCGGGACAGAGACTGAAAAACTGTTTTTT. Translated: CASSRSGTETEKLFF.

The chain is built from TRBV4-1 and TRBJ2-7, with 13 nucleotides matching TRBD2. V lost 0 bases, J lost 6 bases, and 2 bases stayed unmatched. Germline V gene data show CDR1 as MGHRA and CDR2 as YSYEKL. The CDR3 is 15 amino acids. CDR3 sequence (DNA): TGCGCCAGCAGCCAAGATACTAGCGGGAGGGCCGAGCAGTACTTC. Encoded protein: CASSQDTSGRAEQYF.

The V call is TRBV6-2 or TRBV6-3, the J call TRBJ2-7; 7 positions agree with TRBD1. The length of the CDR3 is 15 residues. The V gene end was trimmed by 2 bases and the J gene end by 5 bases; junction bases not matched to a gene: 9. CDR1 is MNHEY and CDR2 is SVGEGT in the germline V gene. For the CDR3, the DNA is TGTGCCAGCAGTTACCCCGAGACAGGGTCTAACGAGCAGTACTTC. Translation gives CASSYPETGSNEQYF.